This record concerns one TCR beta chain sequence. After removal of 1 base from V and 2 bases from J, the junction contained 4 bases not matched to a gene. Germline V gene data show CDR1 as SGHAT and CDR2 as FQNNGV. The CDR3 is made up of 15 amino acids. This sample was included in a study of blood T cell repertoires in COVID-19. The overall study: The United States, Italy and Spain provided the acute and convalescent COVID-19 samples. PBMCs, B-cell-depleted T cells, or T cells were the source of the cDNA or gDNA that made up the material.

How the authors handled the data: Reference gene primers were amplified, and this amplification served to estimate nucleated cell counts. Some clones are missing from TCRdb's copy, which holds only in-frame ones; the method was immunoSEQ multiplex PCR. The DNA was the basis for D and trimming; V, J and clone size are from that table. There are 350,000 to 450,000 clones in the sample; around 85% occur only once, and approximately 3.6% lies in the top ten. Sequencing input: peripheral blood. The chain employs TRBV11-2 and TRBJ2-5, with 7 bases lining up with TRBD2. This clonotype was obtained from a young woman with acute or convalescent COVID-19. In nucleotides, the CDR3 is TGTGCCAGCAGCTTAGGGCCTAGCGGACAAGAGACCCAGTACTTC. Protein sequence: CASSLGPSGQETQYF.